This T cell receptor (beta chain) was identified during a study of blood T cell repertoires in COVID-19. In its sample, this clone was seen a few times. Sequencing used immunoSEQ multiplex PCR; TCRdb keeps in-frame clones, though not all of them. The table includes over 40,000 clones, roughly 90% detected once. Trimming shortened V by 5 bases and J by 7 bases, and 18 bases separated the two germline ends. CDR3 size: 15 residues. CDR1 is SEHNR and CDR2 is FQNEAQ in the germline V gene (reference sequence). Input material: peripheral blood. The TCR originated in a woman over 75 with acute or convalescent COVID-19. This rearrangement joins TRBV7-9 to TRBJ2-1; D ambiguous. Here the CDR3 DNA reads TGTGCCAGCAGCCCCAAGTGGCGGATTGGAAATGAGCAGTTCTTC. The encoded protein is CASSPKWRIGNEQFF. Looking up the rest from reference TRBV7-9 and TRBJ2-1 gives the full variable domain: DTGVSQNPRHKITKRGQNVTFRCDPISEHNRLYWYRQTLGQGPEFLTYFQNEAQLEKSRLLSDRFSAERPKGSFSTLEIQRTEQGDSAMYLCASSPKWRIGNEQFFGPGTRLTVL.